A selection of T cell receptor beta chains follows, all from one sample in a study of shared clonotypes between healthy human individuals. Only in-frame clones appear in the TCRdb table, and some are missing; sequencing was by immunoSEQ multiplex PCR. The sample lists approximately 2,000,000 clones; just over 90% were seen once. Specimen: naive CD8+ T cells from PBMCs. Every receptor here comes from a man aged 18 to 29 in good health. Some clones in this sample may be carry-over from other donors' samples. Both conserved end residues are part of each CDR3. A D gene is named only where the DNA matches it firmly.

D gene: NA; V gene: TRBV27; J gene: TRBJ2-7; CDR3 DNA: TGTGCCAGCGCCCCTGGTGGTCGGTTCTACGAGCAGTACTTC; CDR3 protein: CASAPGGRFYEQYF
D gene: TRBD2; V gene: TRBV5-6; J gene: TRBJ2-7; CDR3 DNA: TGTGCCAGCAGCTATAGCGGGAGACCAGAAGAGGAGCAGTACTTC; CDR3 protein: CASSYSGRPEEEQYF
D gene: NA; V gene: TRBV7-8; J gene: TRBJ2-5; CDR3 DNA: TGTGCCAGCAGCTCATCCTTCCAATCCGGGTATGAGACCCAGTACTTC; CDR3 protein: CASSSSFQSGYETQYF
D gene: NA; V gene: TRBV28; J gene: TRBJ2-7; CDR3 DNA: TGTGCCAGCAGTTTGAGGGGCGCGTACGAGCAGTACTTC; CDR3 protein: CASSLRGAYEQYF
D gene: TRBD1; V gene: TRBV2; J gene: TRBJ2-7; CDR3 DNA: TGTGCCAGCGGGTCGCGGGACAGGATAACCCACTACGAGCAGTACTTC; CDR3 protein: CASGSRDRITHYEQYF
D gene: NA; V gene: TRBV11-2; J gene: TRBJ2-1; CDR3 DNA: TGTGCCAGCAGCTTAGAAGGGACGGTCTACAATGAGCAGTTCTTC; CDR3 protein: CASSLEGTVYNEQFF
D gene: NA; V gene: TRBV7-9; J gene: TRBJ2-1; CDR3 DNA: TGTGCCAGCAGCAGGGGGGACAAATTGCCTTTATACGATGAGCAGTTCTTC; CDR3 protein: CASSRGDKLPLYDEQFF
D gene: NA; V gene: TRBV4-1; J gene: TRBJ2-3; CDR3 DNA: TGCGCCAGCAGCCAAGTCGGCGGGACGCTAAAAGGAGATACGCAGTATTTT; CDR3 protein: CASSQVGGTLKGDTQYF
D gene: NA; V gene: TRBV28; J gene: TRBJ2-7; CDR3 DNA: TGTGCCAGCAGGGGGGCCCGAGAGAAATACGAGCAGTACTTC; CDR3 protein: CASRGAREKYEQYF
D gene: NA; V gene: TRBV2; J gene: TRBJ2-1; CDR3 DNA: TGTGCCAGCATGGAGCGACAGCTATACAATGAGCAGTTCTTC; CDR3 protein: CASMERQLYNEQFF
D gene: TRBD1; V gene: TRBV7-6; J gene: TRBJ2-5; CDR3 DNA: TGTGCCAGCAGCATGGGACAGGGGGCTGAGTACCAAGAGACCCAGTACTTC; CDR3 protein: CASSMGQGAEYQETQYF
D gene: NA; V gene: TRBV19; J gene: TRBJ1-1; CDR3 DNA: TGTGCCAGTAGCCGGACAGAGGAGTTGACTGAAGCTTTCTTT; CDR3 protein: CASSRTEELTEAFF
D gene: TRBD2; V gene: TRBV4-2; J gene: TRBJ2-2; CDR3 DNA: TGTGCCAGCAGCCAAGATATAGCGGGAGGGAAGGTGGGCGGGGAGCTGTTTTTT; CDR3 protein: CASSQDIAGGKVGGELFF
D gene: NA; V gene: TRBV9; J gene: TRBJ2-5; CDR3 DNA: TGTGCCAGCAGCGCCGGGGGCGGGGAGACCCAGTACTTC; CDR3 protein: CASSAGGGETQYF
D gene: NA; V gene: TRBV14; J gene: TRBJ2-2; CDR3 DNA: TGTGCCAGCAGCCACGAGACAGCGAACACCGGGGAGCTGTTTTTT; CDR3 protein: CASSHETANTGELFF
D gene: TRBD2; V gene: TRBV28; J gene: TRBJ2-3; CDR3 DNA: TGTGCCAGCAGTGGGGGAGGGGCGGTGAGTCCAGATACGCAGTATTTT; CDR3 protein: CASSGGGAVSPDTQYF
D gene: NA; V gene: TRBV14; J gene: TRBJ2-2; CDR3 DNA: TGTGCCAGCAGCCGCAGGGGTAGGAACACCGGGGAGCTGTTTTTT; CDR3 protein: CASSRRGRNTGELFF
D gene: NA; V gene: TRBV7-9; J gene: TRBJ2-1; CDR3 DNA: TGTGCCAGCAGCTTAGCGGAACGTGAGCAGTTCTTC; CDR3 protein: CASSLAEREQFF
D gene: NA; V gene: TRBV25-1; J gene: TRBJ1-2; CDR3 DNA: TGTGCCAGCAGTGGTCTCGTGAGGGATTTCTATGGCTACACCTTC; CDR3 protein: CASSGLVRDFYGYTF
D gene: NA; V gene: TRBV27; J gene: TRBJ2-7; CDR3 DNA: TGTGCCAGCAGTCTAGGACGGAGCTACGAGCAGTACTTC; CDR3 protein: CASSLGRSYEQYF
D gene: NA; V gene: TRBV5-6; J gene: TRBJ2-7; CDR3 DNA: TGTGCCAGCAGCCCACAGGTGAGCCACGAGCAGTACTTC; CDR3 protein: CASSPQVSHEQYF
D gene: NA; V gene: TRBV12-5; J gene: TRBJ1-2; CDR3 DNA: TGTGCTAGTGGTTTGGTACGGGGCTCAGGGGCGGCGCGAGGCTACACCTTC; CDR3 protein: CASGLVRGSGAARGYTF
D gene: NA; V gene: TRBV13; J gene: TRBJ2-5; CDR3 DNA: TGTGCCAGCAGCTTAGTAGTTCAAGAGACCCAGTACTTC; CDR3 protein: CASSLVVQETQYF
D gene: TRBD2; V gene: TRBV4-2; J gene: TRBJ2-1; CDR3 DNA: TGTGCCAGCAGCCAAGCGATTTCGCGGGAGTTAGGCTATGAGCAGTTCTTC; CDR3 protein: CASSQAISRELGYEQFF
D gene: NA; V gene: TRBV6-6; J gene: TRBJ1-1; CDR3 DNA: TGTGCCAGCAGTGACCCGGGAGTAATGAACACTGAAGCTTTCTTT; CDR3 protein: CASSDPGVMNTEAFF